This record covers a single T cell receptor beta chain. Its matching antigen is unknown. Sequencing was performed with immunoSEQ multiplex PCR; in TCRdb, only in-frame clones are kept and a portion is missing. The sample gives over 85,000 clones, 70% to 90% of which show up once; around 3% is in the top ten. The germline CDR1 and CDR2 sequences are SGHNT and YENEEA. This CDR3 spans 15 amino acids. V shed 3 bases and J 10 bases; nucleotides not matched to a gene: 11. This record belongs to a study of T cell responses to AZD1222 COVID-19 vaccine. Regarding the study as a whole: Baseline serostatus was positive in only a handful of AZD1222 recipients.

The starting material was peripheral blood, obtained on day 0 of AZD1222 vaccination. The chain combines TRBV11-3 with TRBJ2-1; TRBD2 aligns across 8 bases. The clonotype was recovered from an adult in good health. The CDR3 region is CASSFGAGGPMEQFF. The CDR3 bases are TGTGCCAGCAGCTTCGGGGCGGGAGGCCCCATGGAGCAGTTCTTC.